The present T cell receptor (beta chain) was sequenced within a study of blood T cell repertoires in COVID-19 (dated by TCRdb to the early 2020s). Concerning the study at large: Samples covering the acute and convalescent phases of COVID-19 were provided by collaborators in the United States, Italy and Spain. A de-identified subject ID, COVID-19 status, age in years and sex were almost always included in the sample metadata. The dataset comprised deeply sampled blood TCRbeta repertoires from subjects exposed to, actively infected with, or recovered from COVID-19. The prospective study material was composed of cDNA or gDNA derived from T cells, B-cell-depleted T cells, or PBMCs. Where available, HLA class I and class II types were obtained from metadata supplied by the sample provider rather than from assay-based typing. Samples came from the ongoing ImmuneRACE study (first 160 participants) plus 1,254 subjects from 6 global collaborators. The repertoires were released in a freely available public database meant as a resource for research on the immune response to SARS-CoV-2.

TCRbeta CDR3 regions were amplified from genomic DNA by means of the immunoSEQ Assay, a bias-controlled multiplex PCR. Regarding the original processing steps: Within the assay, amplification of reference gene primers was used to estimate how many nucleated cells each sample contained. Sequence reads were collapsed and filtered to measure the absolute abundance of every unique TCRbeta CDR3 rearrangement. For each sample, productive Simpson clonality was calculated by taking the square root of Simpson's diversity index across productive rearrangements. The table was pulled from immuneACCESS by TCRdb, which kept in-frame rearrangements only. Such tables lose some clones; where checked, under half of the loss comes from unresolved V genes, and the rest has no known cause. That table is the source of V, J and clone size, and D and trimming were worked out from the DNA. Present in this sample are about 190,000 clones, around 80% of which were seen just once. The ten biggest clones cover around 7.8% of the sample.

General conclusions and limits of the study: Clinical and demographic metadata were provided uncurated, with the amount varying by source and participant.

With respect to this clone: No antigen is known for it. Base qualities are not recorded, but no much larger clone differs from it by a single base.

V is cut back by 1 base and J by 7 bases, with 3 bases in the junction unmatched. Measured from the cysteine to the phenylalanine, the CDR3 is 15 residues long. The DNA shown is the 45-base CDR3, in frame from base 1. The germline V gene encodes CDR1 SNHLY and CDR2 FYNNEI. One collaborating source in Seattle enrolled patients while the patients were actively infected and followed the patients over time throughout the course of disease. The collaborating institutions used their own protocols to collect whole blood in K2EDTA tubes. For TCRbeta analysis, collaborators shipped samples in one of three forms: frozen whole blood, isolated PBMCs, or DNA extracted from either of those sample types.

The sequenced material came from peripheral blood. The sequence links TRBV2 to TRBJ1-6, with 8 middle bases fitting TRBD1. The clonotype was recovered from an older woman with COVID-19, enrolled during active disease. The CDR3 region: CASSEGTGRNSPLHF. The nucleotide sequence reads as follows: TGTGCCAGCAGTGAAGGGACAGGGAGAAATTCACCCCTCCACTTT. The CDR3 plus the reference TRBV2 and TRBJ1-6 genes for the other parts give the full variable domain: EPEVTQTPSHQVTQMGQEVILRCVPISNHLYFYWYRQILGQKVEFLVSFYNNEISEKSEIFDDQFSVERPDGSNFTLKIRSTKLEDSAMYFCASSEGTGRNSPLHFGNGTRLTVT.